Listed here are 6 T cell receptor beta chains from one sample, sequenced in a study of T cell responses to AZD1222 COVID-19 vaccine. Sequencing was performed with immunoSEQ multiplex PCR; in TCRdb, only in-frame clones are kept and a portion is missing. Of approximately 70,000 clones in the sample, around 80% were seen once. The sequencing used peripheral blood, collected 28 days after the second AZD1222 dose. These receptors came from an adult who received the AZD1222 COVID-19 vaccine.

The rearrangement uses TRBV13 and TRBJ2-2; no clear D. Trimming cost V 0 bases and J 1 base, with 3 bases left between them. The germline V gene encodes CDR1 PRHDT and CDR2 FYEKMQ (reference sequence). CDR3 length: 14 amino acids. The CDR3 bases are TGTGCCAGCAGCTTAGGTTGGAACACCGGGGAGCTGTTTTTT. This translates into CASSLGWNTGELFF.

The chain employs TRBV29-1 and TRBJ2-7; TRBD2 aligns across 9 bases. The CDR3 sequence is 14 residues long. In germline, CDR1 is SQVTM, CDR2 ANQGSEA. Trimming at V came to 1 base and at J to 0 bases, leaving 1 base not matched to a gene. This chain's CDR3 is CSVEGGRGSYEQYF. The CDR3 nucleotides read TGCAGCGTTGAAGGCGGGAGGGGCTCCTACGAGCAGTACTTC.

The chain joins TRBV19 to TRBJ2-7; D may be TRBD1 (5 bases). Germline loops: CDR1 LNHDA, CDR2 SQIVND (reference sequence). This CDR3 is 13 amino acids long. The ends were cut back, 4 bases at V and 7 bases at J, with 14 bases in the middle. The chain's CDR3 is CASSTQGSWEQYF. The CDR3 DNA reads as TGTGCCAGTAGTACGCAGGGTTCTTGGGAGCAGTACTTC.

The genes are TRBV19 and TRBJ1-4, with D possibly TRBD1 on 5 matching bases. Trimming pared 6 bases from V and 3 bases from J, leaving 14 bases between. The length of the CDR3 is 15 residues. Germline V gene lookup returns CDR1 LNHDA and CDR2 SQIVND (reference sequence). In DNA form, the CDR3 reads TGTGCCAGTAGAGCCTCAGGGAAGTCTAATGAAAAACTGTTTTTT. It translates to CASRASGKSNEKLFF.

V gene TRBV28 combines with J gene TRBJ2-3; TRBD1 is a possible D gene (6 bases). Trimming stripped 5 bases from V and 6 bases from J, with 15 bases between. The CDR3 is 14 amino acids. Germline lookup yields CDR1 MDHEN and CDR2 SYDVKM. CDR3 DNA sequence: TGTGCCAGCAGTCCCGTTGGGGGCCCGGATACGCAGTATTTT. Translation gives CASSPVGGPDTQYF.

This chain links TRBV5-1 with TRBJ1-2; 7 nucleotides line up with TRBD1. V shed 4 bases and J 2 bases; nucleotides not matched to a gene: 2. This CDR3 is 13 amino acids long. The germline V gene encodes CDR1 SGHRS and CDR2 YFSETQ. CDR3 loop: CASSPGQNYGYTF. As DNA, the CDR3 is TGCGCCAGCAGCCCGGGACAGAACTATGGCTACACCTTC.